This section outlines one TCR beta chain sequence together with its context. Antigen specificity is unknown. Full-length variable regions came from constant-region reverse primers plus semi-nested Nested Universal Primer A PCR. TCRdb reprocessed the 5' RACE reads with MiXCR, giving one entry per CDR3 protein. The profile shows about 43,000 distinct CDR3 sequences, roughly 23% of them singletons. Overall study results and limits: Whole repertoires were not studied in the larger cohort, only one V-J beta rearrangement. Tumor memory CD4+ T cell TCR gene usage clustered with blood and lymph node memory CD4+ cells and lymph node naive CD4+ cells. Tumor Tregs overlapped most with tumor, then blood, naive CD4+ cells.

Tregs were sorted as CD4+CD25+CD127-/low cells. The length of the CDR3 is 15 residues. V was pared by 4 bases and J by 6 bases, with 15 bases between. Input material: Tregs sorted from a lymph node. The source of this sequence is a female donor with breast cancer. This chain links TRBV12-3 or TRBV12-4 with TRBJ2-2; possible D gene TRBD2, 6 bases. The CDR3 DNA reads as TGTGCCAGCAGTTATGGGTCGGGGACTTCCGGGGAGCTGTTTTTT. Translation gives CASSYGSGTSGELFF.